Presented here are 31 T cell receptor beta chains from one specimen sequenced in a study of shared clonotypes between healthy human individuals. Libraries were prepared by immunoSEQ multiplex PCR; TCRdb keeps only in-frame clonotypes and omits some of them. Among about 2.2 million clones listed, over 85% were seen once. It was CD45RO-negative cells, positively selected for CCR7, that made up naive CD8 cells, with terminally differentiated effector memory CD45RA+ cells excluded. The sample was naive CD8+ T cells from PBMCs. Every receptor here comes from a man aged 18 to 29 in good health. Some clones in this sample may be carry-over from other donors' samples.

CDR3 loop: CASSPGTEYYNEQFF. As DNA, the CDR3 is TGCGCCAGCAGCCCAGGGACGGAATACTACAATGAGCAGTTCTTC. The genes are TRBV5-1 and TRBJ2-1; TRBD1 or TRBD2 may be the D gene (5 bases each). CDR1 is SGHRS, CDR2 YFSETQ, per germline. The CDR3 has 15 amino acids. V was cut by 4 bases and J by 3 bases, with 14 bases left in between. Full variable domain (rest looked up from reference TRBV5-1 and TRBJ2-1): KAGVTQTPRYLIKTRGQQVTLSCSPISGHRSVSWYQQTPGQGLQFLFEYFSETQRNKGNFPGRFSGRQFSNSRSEMNVSTLELGDSALYLCASSPGTEYYNEQFFGPGTRLTVL.

V gene TRBV5-1 combines with J gene TRBJ1-3; no clear D. The CDR3 length is 18 residues. V lost 2 bases and J 4 bases, leaving 22 bases between the germline ends. Germline CDR1 reads SGHRS; CDR2 reads YFSETQ. The CDR3 region has the DNA TGCGCCAGCAGCTTTGGTGCCACCCTACGGACGAAAGGAAACACCATATATTTT. Translated, it gives CASSFGATLRTKGNTIYF. Together with reference TRBV5-1 and TRBJ1-3, the CDR3 gives the full variable domain: KAGVTQTPRYLIKTRGQQVTLSCSPISGHRSVSWYQQTPGQGLQFLFEYFSETQRNKGNFPGRFSGRQFSNSRSEMNVSTLELGDSALYLCASSFGATLRTKGNTIYFGEGSWLTVV.

CDR3 DNA: TGCGCCAGCAGCCAAGATAGTTCTGTATATGGTGAGCAGTTCTTC. This encodes CASSQDSSVYGEQFF. J is TRBJ2-1 and V is TRBV4-1, with no clear D. V was clipped by 0 bases and J by 9 bases, with 15 bases between them. The CDR3 has 15 residues. Germline assignment: CDR1 MGHRA and CDR2 YSYEKL.

The chain has TRBV19 and TRBJ1-2, with D perhaps matching TRBD1 (5 bases). This CDR3 is built from 16 residues. V was clipped by 6 bases and J by 4 bases, with 21 bases between them. CDR1 and CDR2 from the germline V gene are LNHDA and SQIVND (reference sequence). CDR3 residues: CASRQGVRNLFYGYTF. The CDR3 coding sequence is TGTGCCAGTAGGCAGGGCGTAAGAAATTTATTCTATGGCTACACCTTC. The full variable domain, completed using reference TRBV19 and TRBJ1-2, is DGGITQSPKYLFRKEGQNVTLSCEQNLNHDAMYWYRQDPGQGLRLIYYSQIVNDFQKGDIAEGYSVSREKKESFPLTVTSAQKNPTAFYLCASRQGVRNLFYGYTFGSGTRLTVV.

The genes are TRBV14 and TRBJ2-2; D call uncertain. The germline V and J ends were trimmed by 1 base and 9 bases, with 6 bases remaining between them. Germline CDR1 is SGHDN and CDR2 is FVKESK. The CDR3 is 12 amino acids. CDR3 loop: CASSQVGWELFF. The CDR3 bases are TGTGCCAGCAGCCAAGTGGGTTGGGAGCTGTTTTTT. The whole variable domain, remainder taken from reference TRBV14 and TRBJ2-2, is EAGVTQFPSHSVIEKGQTVTLRCDPISGHDNLYWYRRVMGKEIKFLLHFVKESKQDESGMPNNRFLAERTGGTYSTLKVQPAELEDSGVYFCASSQVGWELFFGEGSRLTVL.

The chain couples TRBV7-9 to TRBJ2-3, with D perhaps TRBD2 (5 bases). CDR1 SEHNR and CDR2 FQNEAQ come from the germline V gene (reference sequence). CDR3 length: 12 amino acids. Trimming pared 8 bases from V and 6 bases from J, leaving 12 bases between. In nucleotides, the CDR3 is TGTGCCAGCCGGGAACGCTCGGATACGCAGTATTTT. This gives the protein CASRERSDTQYF.

The rearrangement uses TRBV27 and TRBJ2-1, with D unresolved. CDR1 is MNHEY, CDR2 SMNVEV, per germline (reference sequence). This CDR3 has 11 residues. V was clipped by 6 bases and J by 2 bases, with 2 bases between them. The CDR3 sequence: CASRTYNEQFF. CDR3 DNA sequence: TGTGCCAGCAGAACCTACAATGAGCAGTTCTTC.

This rearrangement joins TRBV5-3 to TRBJ2-1; the D gene is possibly TRBD2 (5 bases). TRBV5-3 is filed as an ORF, its function uncertain. V dropped 10 bases and J dropped 7 bases, with 24 bases sitting between them. The CDR3 has 15 residues. The CDR3 region is CAGVGFRECRNEQFF. The CDR3, as DNA: TGTGCCGGGGTCGGTTTCCGGGAATGTAGGAATGAGCAGTTCTTC.

The rearrangement joins TRBV9 to TRBJ2-7, with a possible D match to TRBD2 (6 bases). Germline loops: CDR1 SGDLS, CDR2 YYNGEE. This CDR3 is 14 amino acids long. V was cut by 4 bases and J by 0 bases, with 11 bases left in between. This CDR3 is CASSLGGFSYEQYF. For the CDR3, the DNA is TGTGCCAGCAGCCTGGGAGGCTTCTCCTACGAGCAGTACTTC. The complete variable domain, with remaining parts taken from reference TRBV9 and TRBJ2-7, reads DSGVTQTPKHLITATGQRVTLRCSPRSGDLSVYWYQQSLDQGLQFLIQYYNGEERAKGNILERFSAQQFPDLHSELNLSSLELGDSALYFCASSLGGFSYEQYFGPGTRLTVT.

CDR3 amino acids: CASSHPTGGGTEAFF. The CDR3 DNA is TGTGCCAGCAGCCACCCGACAGGGGGTGGGACTGAAGCTTTCTTT. This chain joins TRBV4-2 and TRBJ1-1, with TRBD1 matching 9 bases. This CDR3 has 15 amino acids. V lost 3 bases to trimming and J lost 5 bases; unmatched junction nucleotides: 7. Per germline, CDR1 LGHNA and CDR2 YNFKEQ.

The V gene is TRBV28, the J gene TRBJ1-5, with D tentatively TRBD1 (5 bases). CDR3 size: 15 residues. V lost 6 bases, J lost 2 bases, and 14 bases lay in between. CDR1 MDHEN and CDR2 SYDVKM come from the germline V gene. CDR3 DNA: TGTGCCAGCAGACTTTGGGACTTGGGCAATCAGCCCCAGCATTTT. It is translated as CASRLWDLGNQPQHF.

The chain recombines TRBV15 with TRBJ2-1, with 7 bases fitting TRBD2. The trim removed 5 bases at V and 7 bases at J, leaving 20 bases unmatched. The CDR3 has 18 amino acids. The germline CDR1 and CDR2 sequences are LNHNV and YYDKDF (reference sequence). The CDR3 DNA is TGTGCCACCAGCGGGGGGGGTCGGGCTAGCGCAGATCCTAATGAGCAGTTCTTC. Translating gives CATSGGGRASADPNEQFF. The complete variable domain, with remaining parts taken from reference TRBV15 and TRBJ2-1, reads DAMVIQNPRYQVTQFGKPVTLSCSQTLNHNVMYWYQQKSSQAPKLLFHYYDKDFNNEADTPDNFQSRRPNTSFCFLDIRSPGLGDTAMYLCATSGGGRASADPNEQFFGPGTRLTVL.

The V call is TRBV25-1, the J call TRBJ2-5; no clear D gene. This CDR3 spans 10 amino acids. V lost 8 bases, J lost 5 bases, and 6 bases lay in between. In germline, CDR1 is MGHDK, CDR2 SYGVNS. The CDR3 region is CASGRETQYF. The CDR3 region has the DNA TGTGCCAGCGGTCGGGAGACCCAGTACTTC.

Only a few counts were recorded for this clone. CDR3 in amino acids: CASSLSQTGHTEAFF. In DNA form, the CDR3 reads TGTGCCAGCAGTTTATCGCAAACAGGGCACACTGAAGCTTTCTTT. The rearrangement uses TRBV27 and TRBJ1-1; D perhaps matches TRBD1 (6 bases). V shed 0 bases and J shed 3 bases, with 11 bases lying between them. Germline V lookup: CDR1 MNHEY, CDR2 SMNVEV (reference sequence). The CDR3 covers 15 residues.

The chain couples TRBV5-6 to TRBJ2-5; D gene unclear. Trimming cost V 0 bases and J 3 bases, with 15 bases left between them. The CDR3 is 16 amino acids. Germline V lookup: CDR1 SGHDT, CDR2 YYEEEE. The CDR3 bases are TGTGCCAGCAGCTTGGCCGTTACAGACCTAGAAGAGACCCAGTACTTC. Amino acids: CASSLAVTDLEETQYF.

This chain connects TRBV28 to TRBJ2-5; D is perhaps TRBD1 or TRBD2 (6 bases each). The ends were cut back, 6 bases at V and 9 bases at J, with 14 bases in the middle. In germline, CDR1 is MDHEN, CDR2 SYDVKM. The CDR3 loop spans 12 amino acids. The CDR3 bases are TGTGCCAGCAGGCCCCCCGGGGGCGCCCAGTACTTC. This gives the protein CASRPPGGAQYF. Drawing the rest from reference TRBV28 and TRBJ2-5, the complete variable domain is DVKVTQSSRYLVKRTGEKVFLECVQDMDHENMFWYRQDPGLGLRLIYFSYDVKMKEKGDIPEGYSVSREKKERFSLILESASTNQTSMYLCASRPPGGAQYFGPGTRLLVL.

The CDR3 sequence is CASSLAFSTSGGSTGELFF. In nucleotides, the CDR3 is TGCGCCAGCAGCTTGGCCTTTTCGACTAGCGGGGGATCCACCGGGGAGCTGTTTTTT. The gene calls are TRBV5-1 and TRBJ2-2; TRBD2 aligns across 12 bases. V was clipped by 0 bases and J by 4 bases; unmatched bases: 10. Germline values: CDR1 SGHRS, CDR2 YFSETQ. CDR3 length: 19 amino acids.

J is TRBJ2-1 and V is TRBV11-3; the D call may be TRBD1 or TRBD2 (5 bases each). V lost 0 bases and J 8 bases, leaving 14 bases between the germline ends. CDR3 length: 15 amino acids. Germline V CDR1 and CDR2: SGHNT, YENEEA. The CDR3 here is CASSLDDAGRDEQFF. CDR3 DNA: TGTGCCAGCAGCTTAGATGACGCAGGGAGAGATGAGCAGTTCTTC.

On this clone: Other DNA sequences from this sample encode an identical CDR3 as well. The gene calls are TRBV9 and TRBJ2-4; maybe TRBD2 (5 bases). Trimming shortened V by 4 bases and J by 7 bases, and 9 bases separated the two germline ends. Germline-derived CDR1 and CDR2 are SGDLS and YYNGEE. The CDR3 spans 12 residues. CDR3 region: CASSPPGNIQYF. Here the CDR3 DNA reads TGTGCCAGCAGCCCCCCGGGGAACATTCAGTACTTC.

J is TRBJ2-1 and V is TRBV29-1; TRBD2 might be the D (6 bases). This CDR3 spans 22 amino acids. The ends were cut back, 1 base at V and 3 bases at J, with 34 bases in the middle. CDR1 and CDR2 (germline): SQVTM, ANQGSEA. This CDR3 is CSVEGSRDGAEGGKIRYNEQFF. CDR3 coding DNA: TGCAGCGTTGAAGGTAGTCGAGACGGGGCGGAGGGTGGTAAAATCCGCTACAATGAGCAGTTCTTC.

J is TRBJ2-7 and V is TRBV7-8, with D perhaps TRBD1 (7 bases). The germline V gene encodes CDR1 SGHVS and CDR2 FQNEAQ. V dropped 5 bases and J dropped 3 bases, with 8 bases sitting between them. CDR3 length: 12 amino acids. The CDR3 protein is CASSQGGYEQYF. The CDR3 DNA is TGTGCCAGCAGCCAGGGGGGCTACGAGCAGTACTTC.

This clone was recorded only once. The chain employs TRBV4-1 and TRBJ1-1; D call uncertain. The germline CDR1 and CDR2 sequences are MGHRA and YSYEKL. Trimming took off 1 base at V and 6 bases at J, with 3 bases between the two ends. This CDR3 comprises 11 residues. CDR3 DNA sequence: TGCGCCAGCAGCCAAGGTCCTGAAGCTTTCTTT. Protein product: CASSQGPEAFF.

The V gene is TRBV6-5, the J gene TRBJ2-3; D call uncertain. The CDR3 has 13 residues. The V end was cut by 2 bases, the J end by 3 bases, with 6 bases between. CDR1 is MNHEY and CDR2 is SVGAGI in the germline V gene. CDR3 sequence reads: CASSYTVTDTQYF. CDR3 coding DNA: TGTGCCAGCAGTTACACGGTGACAGATACGCAGTATTTT.

Concerning this clone itself: Other DNA sequences in the same sample also yield this CDR3. The chain recombines TRBV10-3 with TRBJ1-1, with a weak D call TRBD1 (5 bases). The V end was cut by 0 bases, the J end by 4 bases, with 6 bases between. The CDR3 is 13 amino acids. The germline CDR1 and CDR2 sequences are ENHRY and SYGVKD. The CDR3 sequence is CAISESGGTEAFF. The CDR3 region has the DNA TGTGCCATCAGTGAGTCTGGGGGCACTGAAGCTTTCTTT.

The rearrangement joins TRBV6-4 to TRBJ1-2; 9 bases match TRBD1. The CDR3 has 15 amino acids. The junction had 13 bases not matched to a gene; V was cut back by 6 bases and J by 8 bases. Germline V gives CDR1 MRHNA, CDR2 SNTAGT. CDR3 amino acids: CASSPGGQGGYGYTF. The CDR3 region has the DNA TGTGCCAGCAGCCCGGGGGGACAGGGAGGTTACGGCTACACCTTC.

This sequence joins TRBV29-1 and TRBJ2-2; no clear D gene. In germline, CDR1 is SQVTM, CDR2 ANQGSEA. V dropped 4 bases and J dropped 4 bases, with 16 bases sitting between them. The length of the CDR3 is 15 residues. The DNA of the CDR3 is TGCAGCGTTGTGGCGATCGGGTTTGGCACCGGGGAGCTGTTTTTT. This sequence encodes CSVVAIGFGTGELFF.

V is TRBV4-1 and J is TRBJ2-1, with D unclear. CDR1 and CDR2 from the germline V gene are MGHRA and YSYEKL. This CDR3 is built from 15 residues. Between the trimmed V and J ends, which lost 0 bases and 0 bases, there was a span of 6 bases. The CDR3 protein is CASSQEPSSYNEQFF. CDR3 sequence (DNA): TGCGCCAGCAGCCAAGAGCCGAGCTCCTACAATGAGCAGTTCTTC.

The chain is built from TRBV28 and TRBJ2-5, with 7 nucleotides matching TRBD1. Germline-derived CDR1 and CDR2 are MDHEN and SYDVKM. The CDR3 is 16 amino acids. With V trimmed by 3 bases and J by 1 base, 8 bases remained unmatched. CDR3 DNA: TGTGCCAGCAGTTTGTGGGCCGGGACAGCCCAAGAGACCCAGTACTTC. It encodes CASSLWAGTAQETQYF.

The table lists this clone with a count of one. This chain connects TRBV27 to TRBJ2-1, with no clear D. Germline V CDR1 and CDR2: MNHEY, SMNVEV (reference sequence). V lost 8 bases and J 6 bases, leaving 11 bases between the germline ends. This CDR3 is built from 12 residues. In DNA, the CDR3 is TGTGCCAGCGGATGGGCGGCCAATGAGCAGTTCTTC. The encoded protein is CASGWAANEQFF.

The V gene is TRBV5-1, the J gene TRBJ2-1, with 10 bases matching TRBD2. The CDR3 length is 18 residues. After removal of 0 bases from V and 3 bases from J, the junction contained 9 bases not matched to a gene. Per germline, CDR1 SGHRS and CDR2 YFSETQ. In DNA, the CDR3 is TGCGCCAGCAGCTTGGCCCGTAGGAGCGGGAGGGGCTACAATGAGCAGTTCTTC. This translates into CASSLARRSGRGYNEQFF.

The V and J genes are TRBV5-6 and TRBJ1-1; TRBD1 might be the D (6 bases). This CDR3 comprises 15 residues. V lost 0 bases and J lost 1, with 10 bases in between. CDR1 is SGHDT and CDR2 is YYEEEE in the germline V gene. CDR3 nucleotide sequence: TGTGCCAGCAGCTTGGTGGGGGCAGGGAACACTGAAGCTTTCTTT. Its translation is CASSLVGAGNTEAFF.